Listed here are 30 T cell receptor beta chains from one sample, sequenced in a study of T cell responses to AZD1222 COVID-19 vaccine. Profiled with immunoSEQ multiplex PCR; TCRdb holds only in-frame clones, not every one. The sample consists of 180,000 or so clones, nearly 95% of them appearing once. The sequences come from peripheral blood, collected 28 days after the second AZD1222 dose. Every receptor here comes from an adult who received the AZD1222 COVID-19 vaccine.

V usage is TRBV5-4 and J usage is TRBJ1-1, with D perhaps TRBD1 (5 bases). The CDR3 totals 13 residues. Trimming stripped 0 bases from V and 7 bases from J, with 10 bases between. The germline gives CDR1 SGHNT, CDR2 YYREEE (reference sequence). CDR3 residues: CASSLVQQGEAFF. The CDR3, as DNA: TGTGCCAGCAGCTTGGTGCAGCAGGGTGAAGCTTTCTTT.

The chain uses TRBV7-9 and TRBJ2-7; possible D gene TRBD2, 6 bases. Germline lookup yields CDR1 SEHNR and CDR2 FQNEAQ (reference sequence). The CDR3 runs to 16 residues. V shed 4 bases and J shed 6 bases, with 22 bases lying between them. The CDR3, as DNA: TGTGCCAGCAGCTCGACGGACTATCCTCGATTCGGCGAGCAGTACTTC. Translating gives CASSSTDYPRFGEQYF.

This chain uses TRBV30 with TRBJ1-3, with D perhaps matching TRBD1 (5 bases). Between the trimmed V and J ends, which lost 5 bases and 0 bases, there was a span of 11 bases. The CDR3 sequence is 14 residues long. CDR1 and CDR2 from the germline V gene are GTSNPN and SVGIG (reference sequence). The CDR3 DNA reads as TGTGCCTGGGACCGGGGGGGCTCTGGAAACACCATATATTTT. Its protein product is CAWDRGGSGNTIYF.

J is TRBJ1-6 and V is TRBV27; weak D call: TRBD1 (5 bases). V lost 6 bases, J lost 8 bases, and 11 bases lay in between. The V gene's germline CDR1 is MNHEY and CDR2 SMNVEV (reference sequence). The CDR3 totals 13 residues. The CDR3 DNA follows: TGTGCCAGCAGCCCCGGGGCGTATTCACCCCTCCACTTT. It encodes CASSPGAYSPLHF.

V usage is TRBV7-9 and J usage is TRBJ1-4, with D maybe TRBD1 (6 bases). The CDR3 spans 15 residues. The V end lost 5 bases, the J end lost 5 bases, and 15 bases lay between the germline ends. CDR1 is SEHNR, CDR2 FQNEAQ, per germline (reference sequence). The CDR3 spells CASSITGSLNEKLFF. DNA of the CDR3: TGTGCCAGCAGCATAACAGGGAGCCTAAATGAAAAACTGTTTTTT.

This sequence joins TRBV27 and TRBJ1-1; possible D gene TRBD1, 5 bases. This CDR3 spans 14 amino acids. The germline V and J ends were trimmed by 5 bases and 3 bases, with 13 bases remaining between them. Germline loops: CDR1 MNHEY, CDR2 SMNVEV (reference sequence). The CDR3 here is CASSPSGGDTEAFF. The CDR3 nucleotides are TGTGCCAGCAGTCCTTCTGGGGGGGACACTGAAGCTTTCTTT.

The genes are TRBV6-5 and TRBJ2-3; possible D gene TRBD2, 7 bases. V was pared by 2 bases and J by 6 bases, with 15 bases between. The CDR3 extends over 15 amino acids. Germline values: CDR1 MNHEY, CDR2 SVGAGI. CDR3 region: CASSYGGGFRDTQYF. In nucleotides, the CDR3 is TGTGCCAGCAGTTACGGGGGGGGCTTTAGGGATACGCAGTATTTT.

The chain links TRBV11-2 to TRBJ1-3; no clear D gene. The germline V and J ends were trimmed by 1 base and 4 bases, with 8 bases remaining between them. Germline CDR1 reads SGHAT; CDR2 reads FQNNGV. This CDR3 is 14 amino acids long. DNA for the CDR3: TGTGCCAGCAGCTTAGCCCGCTTCGGAAACACCATATATTTT. The encoded protein is CASSLARFGNTIYF.

V gene TRBV4-1 combines with J gene TRBJ1-4; a weak D match, TRBD1 (6 bases). Germline CDR1 MGHRA, CDR2 YSYEKL. The CDR3 has 17 residues. Trimming removed 3 bases from V and 4 bases from J, with 18 bases in between. The CDR3 spells CASSHHTGRMGNEKLFF. CDR3 nucleotides: TGCGCCAGCAGCCACCACACAGGGAGAATGGGTAATGAAAAACTGTTTTTT.

A single count supports this clone. The genes are TRBV25-1 and TRBJ1-1; 7 nucleotides agree with TRBD1. Losses at the gene ends were 5 bases for V and 2 bases for J; bases not matched to a gene: 5. CDR1 and CDR2 from the germline V gene are MGHDK and SYGVNS. The CDR3 loop spans 14 amino acids. CDR3 loop: CASSLRDRNTEAFF. Here the CDR3 DNA reads TGTGCCAGCAGTTTAAGGGACAGAAACACTGAAGCTTTCTTT.

The CDR3 DNA reads TGTGCCAGCAGCCAAACAGGGAACTATGGCTACACCTTC. This codes for CASSQTGNYGYTF. The rearrangement joins TRBV6-5 to TRBJ1-2; perhaps TRBD1 as D (6 bases). CDR1 and CDR2 from the germline V gene are MNHEY and SVGAGI. There are 13 residues in the CDR3. The V and J ends lost 6 bases and 2 bases respectively, with 10 bases between them.

This chain joins TRBV27 and TRBJ2-7; 10 positions match TRBD2. Per the germline V gene, CDR1 is MNHEY and CDR2 is SMNVEV (reference sequence). With 10 bases clipped from V and 4 bases from J, the junction kept 10 bases outside the gene matches. The CDR3 has 14 residues. The CDR3 is CATRRLAGAYEQYF. DNA of the CDR3: TGTGCCACTCGGAGGCTAGCGGGAGCATACGAGCAGTACTTC.

This chain joins TRBV7-3 and TRBJ2-2; 8 positions match TRBD1. Germline lookup yields CDR1 SGHTA and CDR2 FQGTGA. The junction had 4 bases not matched to a gene; V was cut back by 5 bases and J by 2 bases. CDR3 length equals 15 residues. The CDR3 nucleotides are TGTGCCAGCAGCCTACAGGGGGGAAACACCGGGGAGCTGTTTTTT. As protein: CASSLQGGNTGELFF.

This clone was counted once. The chain uses TRBV18 and TRBJ1-2; D possibly corresponds to TRBD1 (6 bases). Trimming pared 2 bases from V and 4 bases from J, leaving 11 bases between. Germline V gives CDR1 KGHSH, CDR2 LQKENI. There are 14 residues in the CDR3. This chain's CDR3 is CASSPRGYGYGYTF. In nucleotides, the CDR3 is TGTGCCAGCTCACCAAGGGGGTACGGCTATGGCTACACCTTC.

The chain couples TRBV28 to TRBJ1-4, with a weak D call TRBD1 (6 bases). This CDR3 comprises 17 residues. CDR1 and CDR2 (germline): MDHEN, SYDVKM. V lost 5 bases and J 1 base, leaving 17 bases between the germline ends. The CDR3, as DNA: TGTGCCAGCAGTCTTCGTGGGGGGGCCGGAACTAATGAAAAACTGTTTTTT. It encodes CASSLRGGAGTNEKLFF.

This chain connects TRBV3-1 (or the pseudogene TRBV3-2) to TRBJ1-1; the match to TRBD1 covers 8 bases. This CDR3 has 16 residues. CDR1 is LGHDT and CDR2 is YNNKEL in the germline V gene (reference sequence). After removal of 4 bases from V and 4 bases from J, the junction contained 11 bases not matched to a gene. CDR3 protein: CASSRGTGGLGTEAFF. The CDR3 DNA follows: TGTGCCAGCAGCCGCGGCACAGGGGGATTAGGCACTGAAGCTTTCTTT.

The V gene is TRBV19, the J gene TRBJ1-4; a weak D match, TRBD1 (5 bases). Trimming took 10 bases from V and 7 from J, leaving 19 bases between them. The CDR3 runs 14 residues. CDR1 and CDR2 (germline): LNHDA, SQIVND (reference sequence). In DNA, the CDR3 is TGTGCCACCCAGGGATTGGGGATCGGTGAAAAACTGTTTTTT. It is translated as CATQGLGIGEKLFF.

The rearrangement links TRBV6-1 to TRBJ2-3; 9 positions match TRBD1. Germline lookup yields CDR1 MNHNS and CDR2 SASEGT. This CDR3 comprises 14 residues. Trimming at V came to 1 base and at J to 4 bases, leaving 0 bases not matched to a gene. This CDR3 reads CASSEGTGADTQYF. The CDR3 coding sequence is TGTGCCAGCAGTGAAGGGACAGGGGCAGATACGCAGTATTTT.

The CDR3 sequence is CASSFRFSYEQYF. Written as DNA, the CDR3 is TGCGCCAGCAGCTTCCGTTTCTCCTACGAGCAGTACTTC. The rearrangement links TRBV5-1 to TRBJ2-7; D remains ambiguous. The germline CDR1 and CDR2 sequences are SGHRS and YFSETQ. This CDR3 is built from 13 residues. The V and J ends lost 2 bases and 0 bases respectively, with 6 bases between them.

This chain links TRBV25-1 with TRBJ2-5; D remains unclear. This CDR3 is built from 11 residues. The V end lost 3 bases, the J end lost 9 bases, and 8 bases lay between the germline ends. The germline CDR1 and CDR2 sequences are MGHDK and SYGVNS. CDR3 DNA: TGTGCCAGCAGTGATAATGAGGCCCAGTACTTC. Protein sequence: CASSDNEAQYF.

The rearrangement uses TRBV4-1 and TRBJ2-3; 7 nucleotides align to TRBD2. This CDR3 comprises 16 residues. Trimming at V came to 0 bases and at J to 4 bases, leaving 7 bases not matched to a gene. CDR1 and CDR2 (germline): MGHRA, YSYEKL. CDR3 loop: CASSQDPAGWADTQYF. In DNA form, the CDR3 reads TGCGCCAGCAGCCAAGATCCAGCGGGATGGGCAGATACGCAGTATTTT.

The chain carries TRBV5-6 and TRBJ1-2; the D is unclear. The CDR3 runs to 15 residues. The ends were cut back, 3 bases at V and 8 bases at J, with 20 bases in the middle. The germline gives CDR1 SGHDT, CDR2 YYEEEE. CDR3 bases: TGTGCCAGCAGCTACAAGGATGGACGGGGTTGGGGCTACACCTTC. Its protein product is CASSYKDGRGWGYTF.

This CDR3 reads CASSLESYRGTEAFF. The CDR3 DNA follows: TGTGCCAGCAGCTTAGAATCGTACAGGGGCACTGAAGCTTTCTTT. This rearrangement joins TRBV7-9 to TRBJ1-1; 7 bases are a match to TRBD1. The V gene end was trimmed by 1 base and the J gene end by 4 bases; junction bases not matched to a gene: 6. The germline gives CDR1 SEHNR, CDR2 FQNEAQ (reference sequence). The CDR3 is made up of 15 amino acids.

The J gene is TRBJ1-2, the V gene TRBV6-5; no clear D gene. The CDR3 is 14 amino acids. V was trimmed by 0 bases and J by 3 bases, leaving 8 bases between them. Germline CDR1 reads MNHEY; CDR2 reads SVGAGI. CDR3 in amino acids: CASSYSETHYGYTF. The CDR3 DNA is TGTGCCAGCAGTTACTCGGAGACGCACTATGGCTACACCTTC.

This chain connects TRBV19 to TRBJ2-2; D uncertain. Germline CDR1 LNHDA, CDR2 SQIVND (reference sequence). The CDR3 has 14 amino acids. Trimming left V 4 bases short and J 1 base short, with 7 bases between. In DNA, the CDR3 is TGTGCCAGTAGTACGGACGGGAACACCGGGGAGCTGTTTTTT. Protein: CASSTDGNTGELFF.

CDR3 region: CAWTIGPSPGTQYF. The CDR3 region has the DNA TGTGCCTGGACCATCGGTCCCAGCCCAGGTACGCAGTATTTT. This sequence joins TRBV30 and TRBJ2-3; no definite D call. From germline, CDR1 is GTSNPN and CDR2 SVGIG (reference sequence). This CDR3 spans 14 amino acids. Trimming removed 4 bases at V and 8 bases at J, with 19 bases between.

The CDR3 sequence is CSATGEANIQYF. As DNA, the CDR3 is TGCAGCGCCACGGGGGAGGCGAACATTCAGTACTTC. The chain is built from TRBV29-1 and TRBJ2-4, with TRBD2 as a possible D gene (6 bases). Germline CDR1 is SQVTM and CDR2 is ANQGSEA. Trimming pared 7 bases from V and 7 bases from J, leaving 14 bases between. The CDR3 contains 12 residues.

This rearrangement joins TRBV19 to TRBJ1-2; D is uncertain. Trimming left V 9 bases short and J 5 bases short, with 22 bases between. Germline V lookup: CDR1 LNHDA, CDR2 SQIVND (reference sequence). The CDR3 covers 15 residues. The CDR3 DNA is TGTGCCAGCAGGCCGTTTTTGTTGCGGGGTTATGGCTACACCTTC. This encodes CASRPFLLRGYGYTF.

The chain has TRBV19 and TRBJ1-3; D is unclear. This CDR3 is 14 amino acids long. V lost 7 bases, J lost 4 bases, and 14 bases lay in between. In germline, CDR1 is LNHDA, CDR2 SQIVND (reference sequence). CDR3 region: CASTTTGNGNTIYF. The CDR3 DNA sequence: TGTGCCAGTACAACGACGGGGAACGGAAACACCATATATTTT.

V is TRBV6-6 and J is TRBJ1-2; possibly TRBD1 for D (6 bases). Germline V CDR1 and CDR2: MNHNY, SVGAGI (reference sequence). CDR3 size: 13 residues. The ends were cut back, 5 bases at V and 13 bases at J, with 20 bases in the middle. The CDR3 region is CASSRRDTLRCTF. CDR3 nucleotides: TGTGCCAGCAGTCGCCGGGACACCCTAAGGTGCACCTTC.